The 32 T cell receptor beta chains listed next were all sequenced from one sample in a study of shared clonotypes between healthy human individuals (dated by TCRdb to between 2020 and 2021). The library was produced with the immunoSEQ multiplex PCR assay. This is the immuneACCESS table as TCRdb keeps it, with only in-frame sequences that have V and J called. A part of the clones is gone; compared with another copy, unresolved V genes explain less than half, and the rest is unexplained. This sample holds roughly 2.5 million clones; more than 90% were observed only once. The ten top clones hold over 0.12% of the sample. Material for sequencing was naive CD4+ T cells sorted from blood. This sample's cell subset or site label indicates: CD45RA+ positively selected. Source of these receptors: a man aged 18 to 30 in good health.

J is TRBJ2-7 and V is TRBV4-1; 13 positions agree with TRBD2. The trim removed 3 bases at V and 3 bases at J, leaving 8 bases unmatched. Germline V lookup: CDR1 MGHRA, CDR2 YSYEKL. The CDR3 covers 17 residues. DNA of the CDR3: TGCGCCAGCAGCCATCCTACTAGCGGGGGGGCCGTCTACGAGCAGTACTTC. As protein: CASSHPTSGGAVYEQYF.

The chain recombines TRBV19 with TRBJ1-5, with unresolved D. Deletions cut 3 bases from V and 3 bases from J, with 15 bases between. CDR1 is LNHDA and CDR2 is SQIVND in the germline V gene (reference sequence). The CDR3 is made up of 16 amino acids. The CDR3: CASSIQQGPLNQPQHF. CDR3 DNA sequence: TGTGCCAGTAGTATTCAACAAGGGCCCCTCAATCAGCCCCAGCATTTT.

The CDR3 DNA follows: TGTGCCATCAGTACAGGCGTTGAGGGTCAGCCCCAGCATTTT. Amino acid sequence: CAISTGVEGQPQHF. The V and J genes are TRBV10-3 and TRBJ1-5, with a tentative D call TRBD1 (5 bases). V lost 5 bases and J 6 bases, leaving 14 bases between the germline ends. Germline loops: CDR1 ENHRY, CDR2 SYGVKD. The CDR3 runs to 14 residues.

For this clone: The same CDR3 is also encoded by other DNA sequences in this sample. This rearrangement joins TRBV7-2 to TRBJ2-7, with 12 bases lining up with TRBD1. V lost 1 base, J lost 4 bases, and 5 bases stayed unmatched. Germline CDR1 is SGHTA and CDR2 is FQGNSA. This CDR3 comprises 16 residues. DNA of the CDR3: TGTGCCAGCAGCTTAGTGGGGGGACAGGGGGCATACGAGCAGTACTTC. Protein: CASSLVGGQGAYEQYF.

The V gene is TRBV11-3, the J gene TRBJ1-1, with 7 bases lining up with TRBD1. CDR3 length equals 14 residues. Germline CDR1 reads SGHNT; CDR2 reads YENEEA. The trim removed 5 bases at V and 10 bases at J, leaving 13 bases unmatched. The chain's CDR3 is CASSLSRDSPRAFF. The CDR3 DNA is TGTGCCAGCAGCCTTAGCAGGGACAGTCCACGAGCTTTCTTT.

V and J are TRBV25-1 and TRBJ2-1, with D hard to call. The CDR3 is 14 residues long. V lost 7 bases and J lost 0, with 10 bases in between. Germline V lookup: CDR1 MGHDK, CDR2 SYGVNS. The CDR3 sequence: CASTRTGSYNEQFF. The CDR3 region has the DNA TGTGCCAGCACCAGGACCGGCTCCTACAATGAGCAGTTCTTC.

The genes are TRBV19 and TRBJ2-1; 7 bases agree with TRBD2. The CDR3 is 15 residues long. CDR1 and CDR2 (germline): LNHDA, SQIVND (reference sequence). The ends lost 3 bases at V and 5 bases at J; junction bases unmatched: 7. The CDR3 reads CASSIRLAPNNEQFF. CDR3 sequence (DNA): TGTGCCAGTAGTATTAGACTAGCCCCAAACAATGAGCAGTTCTTC.

This clone was detected once. The V and J genes are TRBV28 and TRBJ1-2, with 7 bases identical to TRBD1. Germline lookup yields CDR1 MDHEN and CDR2 SYDVKM. The CDR3 totals 14 residues. The J segment lost 2 bases and the V segment lost 3 bases, leaving 3 bases of the junction unmatched. The CDR3 nucleotides are TGTGCCAGCAGTTTGTGGGACAGAAACTATGGCTACACCTTC. Amino acids: CASSLWDRNYGYTF.

The table lists this clone with a few counts. The J gene is TRBJ1-6, the V gene TRBV11-2; D is perhaps TRBD1 (5 bases). Looked up from germline, CDR1 is SGHAT and CDR2 is FQNNGV. Trimming took off 1 base at V and 12 bases at J, with 13 bases between the two ends. This CDR3 is 14 amino acids long. CDR3 sequence (DNA): TGTGCCAGCAGCTTAGGACAGAACGAAAGACCCCTCCACTTT. Its protein product is CASSLGQNERPLHF.

Concerning this clone itself: The junction departs from germline at one end; a sequencing error may be responsible. The chain is built from TRBV2 and TRBJ1-1; D is undetermined. This CDR3 has 15 amino acids. Germline V gene lookup returns CDR1 SNHLY and CDR2 FYNNEI. The CDR3 is CASSGYPAVKTEAFF. The CDR3 DNA reads TGTGCCAGCAGTGGTTACCCAGCGGTGAAAACTGAAGCTTTCTTT.

This rearrangement joins TRBV4-1 to TRBJ2-1; either TRBD1 or TRBD2 may supply D (5 bases each). The CDR3 has 15 residues. Germline CDR1 and CDR2: MGHRA and YSYEKL. The germline V and J ends were trimmed by 1 base and 6 bases, with 13 bases remaining between them. CDR3 sequence (DNA): TGCGCCAGCAGCCAAGCTGGGGGTCCCTTCAATGAGCAGTTCTTC. Translated, it gives CASSQAGGPFNEQFF.

Only one count was recorded for this clone. The chain links TRBV6-6 to TRBJ1-1; TRBD1 aligns across 9 bases. Germline V gene sequence: CDR1 MNHNY, CDR2 SVGAGI (reference sequence). V shed 6 bases and J 2 bases; nucleotides not matched to a gene: 4. The CDR3 loop spans 14 amino acids. CDR3 protein: CASSQDRGNTEAFF. CDR3 DNA sequence: TGTGCCAGCAGCCAGGACAGGGGCAACACTGAAGCTTTCTTT.

The V and J genes are TRBV30 and TRBJ1-2; D is perhaps TRBD1 (5 bases). The CDR3 loop spans 16 amino acids. Germline V gives CDR1 GTSNPN, CDR2 SVGIG (reference sequence). V lost 0 bases, J lost 7 bases, and 21 bases lay in between. The CDR3 DNA is TGTGCCTGGAGTGTACGTCGGACACCGGGGAGCGGTGGCTACACCTTC. Its protein product is CAWSVRRTPGSGGYTF.

The chain couples TRBV19 to TRBJ2-5; TRBD1 matches at 12 bases. CDR1 and CDR2 (germline): LNHDA, SQIVND (reference sequence). The CDR3 totals 19 residues. Trimming cost V 0 bases and J 5 bases; bases outside gene matches: 13. The CDR3 here is CASSIDFGHPGQGAETQYF. In DNA, the CDR3 is TGTGCCAGTAGTATAGATTTTGGGCATCCGGGACAGGGGGCCGAGACCCAGTACTTC.

The rearrangement joins TRBV5-4 to TRBJ1-4; D call uncertain. Germline CDR1 reads SGHNT; CDR2 reads YYREEE (reference sequence). The CDR3 has 16 amino acids. Trimming cost V 1 base and J 1 base, with 11 bases left between them. CDR3 region: CASSLRTQRTNEKLFF. CDR3 coding DNA: TGTGCCAGCAGCTTGCGAACACAGCGAACTAATGAAAAACTGTTTTTT.

This clone was counted a single time. J is TRBJ1-2 and V is TRBV19; 8 bases fit TRBD1. The length of the CDR3 is 14 residues. Germline CDR1 is LNHDA and CDR2 is SQIVND (reference sequence). Losses at the gene ends were 7 bases for V and 8 bases for J; bases not matched to a gene: 12. CDR3 sequence reads: CASTPGTGWGGYTF. CDR3 in DNA: TGTGCCAGTACCCCCGGGACAGGTTGGGGAGGCTACACCTTC.

The V call is TRBV7-8, the J call TRBJ2-7; D remains unclear. The V end was cut by 3 bases, the J end by 2 bases, with 11 bases between. Germline-derived CDR1 and CDR2 are SGHVS and FQNEAQ. The CDR3 spans 14 residues. CDR3 residues: CASSLTDGPYEQYF. Written as DNA, the CDR3 is TGTGCCAGCAGCTTGACGGACGGCCCCTACGAGCAGTACTTC.

The rearrangement links TRBV7-2 to TRBJ1-2; weak D call: TRBD1 (6 bases). The germline gives CDR1 SGHTA, CDR2 FQGNSA. The CDR3 runs 13 residues. Trimming cost V 4 bases and J 8 bases, with 14 bases left between them. CDR3 in amino acids: CASSSRQVVGYTF. CDR3 DNA: TGTGCCAGCAGCTCAAGACAGGTTGTAGGCTACACCTTC.

A word on this clone: Different DNA sequences within this sample yield the same CDR3. V usage is TRBV19 and J usage is TRBJ1-5; no clear D gene. The CDR3 consists of 12 residues. V gave up 1 base and J gave up 6 bases, with 4 bases separating them. The germline V gene encodes CDR1 LNHDA and CDR2 SQIVND (reference sequence). For the CDR3, the DNA is TGTGCCAGTAGTATAGCCCGTCAGCCCCAGCATTTT. Its translation is CASSIARQPQHF.

As DNA, the CDR3 is TGTGCCAGCAGCTCTGGTGACCGGAGGGAGACCCAGTACTTC. It codes for CASSSGDRRETQYF. The genes are TRBV7-2 and TRBJ2-5; perhaps TRBD2 as D (5 bases). The germline V gene has CDR1 SGHTA and CDR2 FQGNSA. The CDR3 sequence is 14 residues long. V lost 4 bases and J 5 bases, leaving 14 bases between the germline ends.

This clone was found a few times. This chain joins TRBV18 and TRBJ1-5, with a tentative D call TRBD1 (5 bases). Germline CDR1 is KGHSH and CDR2 is LQKENI. V was cut by 3 bases and J by 2 bases, with 14 bases left in between. The CDR3 is made up of 16 amino acids. The CDR3 spells CASSPDRGVRNQPQHF. The CDR3 coding sequence is TGTGCCAGCTCACCCGATCGGGGCGTCCGCAATCAGCCCCAGCATTTT.

As regards this clone: Additional DNA sequences in this sample encode the identical CDR3. V and J are TRBV18 and TRBJ2-7; D is perhaps TRBD1 (5 bases). Per germline, CDR1 KGHSH and CDR2 LQKENI. Trimming pared 6 bases from V and 0 bases from J, leaving 15 bases between. CDR3 length: 15 residues. CDR3 nucleotides: TGTGCCAGCTCCCCCACAGGTTTGAGCTCCTACGAGCAGTACTTC. Its translation is CASSPTGLSSYEQYF.

The genes are TRBV4-3 and TRBJ2-1, with 9 positions matching TRBD2. The CDR3 runs 16 residues. Germline CDR1 reads LGHNA; CDR2 reads YSLEER. V trimming: 3 bases; J trimming: 5 bases; junction bases outside the gene matches: 8. CDR3 DNA sequence: TGCGCCAGCAGCCAGACCTTAGCGGGAGCCCACAATGAGCAGTTCTTC. This sequence encodes CASSQTLAGAHNEQFF.

The chain links TRBV5-8 to TRBJ2-7, with D perhaps TRBD1 (6 bases). Trimming took 4 bases from V and 3 from J, leaving 17 bases between them. The CDR3 runs 15 residues. Germline V CDR1 and CDR2: SGHTS, YDEGEE. This CDR3 is CASSGAGTPSYEQYF. The CDR3 DNA is TGTGCCAGCAGCGGTGCCGGGACACCAAGCTACGAGCAGTACTTC. The full variable domain, completed using reference TRBV5-8 and TRBJ2-7, is EAGVTQSPTHLIKTRGQQATLRCSPISGHTSVYWYQQALGLGLQFLLWYDEGEERNRGNFPPRFSGRQFPNYSSELNVNALELEDSALYLCASSGAGTPSYEQYFGPGTRLTVT.

In its sample, this clone was seen once. The same CDR3 can be traced to other DNA sequences in this sample. The chain joins TRBV2 to TRBJ2-5; D not resolved. This CDR3 has 12 amino acids. Germline-derived CDR1 and CDR2 are SNHLY and FYNNEI. V lost 2 bases to trimming and J lost 5 bases, with 6 bases between them. This CDR3 reads CASSEIVETQYF. The CDR3 bases are TGTGCCAGCAGTGAAATCGTGGAGACCCAGTACTTC.

On this clone itself: This CDR3 is also generated by other DNA sequences in the sample. The chain couples TRBV18 to TRBJ1-5; unclear D gene. This CDR3 region has 13 residues. V was cut by 3 bases and J by 5 bases, with 8 bases left in between. Germline V CDR1 and CDR2: KGHSH, LQKENI. CDR3 sequence: CASSPPGYQPQHF. In DNA, the CDR3 is TGTGCCAGCTCACCTCCAGGTTATCAGCCCCAGCATTTT.

The rearrangement links TRBV27 to TRBJ2-1; 9 nucleotides line up with TRBD1. Germline V CDR1 and CDR2: MNHEY, SMNVEV (reference sequence). V shed 6 bases, J shed 0 bases, and the junction held 9 bases outside the gene matches. The CDR3 runs 17 residues. CDR3 nucleotides: TGTGCCAGCAGGGCTCATGGGACAGGGAGCTCCTACAATGAGCAGTTCTTC. This sequence encodes CASRAHGTGSSYNEQFF.

V usage is TRBV18 and J usage is TRBJ2-5; 9 bases match TRBD2. CDR3 length equals 13 residues. J was trimmed by 4 bases and V by 8 bases; bases with no gene match: 5. The germline CDR1 and CDR2 sequences are KGHSH and LQKENI. DNA of the CDR3: TGTGCCAGCAAACCGCGGGAGGGAGAGACCCAGTACTTC. This codes for CASKPREGETQYF.

The chain couples TRBV19 to TRBJ1-6, with D tentatively TRBD1 (6 bases). V was pared by 7 bases and J by 6 bases, with 10 bases between. The CDR3 spans 13 residues. Germline loops: CDR1 LNHDA, CDR2 SQIVND (reference sequence). The CDR3 region has the DNA TGTGCCAGTACAGGACAGCTTAATTCACCCCTCCACTTT. This codes for CASTGQLNSPLHF.

The chain joins TRBV15 to TRBJ1-1; D possibly corresponds to TRBD1 (6 bases). This CDR3 region has 16 residues. V shed 3 bases and J shed 4 bases, with 18 bases lying between them. Germline V gene sequence: CDR1 LNHNV, CDR2 YYDKDF (reference sequence). The CDR3 region is CATSSNRDLWVTEAFF. The CDR3 bases are TGTGCCACCAGCAGTAACAGGGACCTTTGGGTCACTGAAGCTTTCTTT.

The rearrangement joins TRBV4-1 to TRBJ1-3; 7 bases map to TRBD1. This CDR3 spans 15 amino acids. CDR1 is MGHRA, CDR2 YSYEKL, per germline. J gave up 4 bases and V 3 bases, and 6 bases lay outside the gene matches. CDR3 bases: TGCGCCAGCAGCCATCCCGACAGGGTCGGAAACACCATATATTTT. Translated, it gives CASSHPDRVGNTIYF.

This clone has a single count. The chain couples TRBV5-4 to TRBJ1-1, with D maybe TRBD1 (6 bases). The CDR3 runs 16 residues. Deletions cut 0 bases from V and 0 bases from J, with 12 bases between. Germline V CDR1 and CDR2: SGHNT, YYREEE (reference sequence). The CDR3 region is CASSLGQANMNTEAFF. The CDR3 nucleotides are TGTGCCAGCAGCTTGGGACAGGCAAACATGAACACTGAAGCTTTCTTT.